The 21 T cell receptor beta chains listed next were all sequenced from one sample in a study of cytomegalovirus exposure and HLA in healthy donors. Primers included in the PCR were 60 Vbeta and 13 Jbeta primers. The method was immunoSEQ multiplex PCR; TCRdb's version includes in-frame clones alone and lacks a portion of them. The table has around 130,000 clones, 77% seen once. The sample was PBMCs. The receptors shown here come from an older woman in good health and CMV-seronegative.

V usage is TRBV5-4 and J usage is TRBJ2-5; 10 bases map to TRBD1. This CDR3 is 17 amino acids long. Germline V gene sequence: CDR1 SGHNT, CDR2 YYREEE (reference sequence). V shed 5 bases, J shed 0 bases, and the junction held 10 bases outside the gene matches. CDR3 nucleotides: TGTGCCAGCAGTTGGGACAGGGGCCCTATTTACCAAGAGACCCAGTACTTC. Encoded protein: CASSWDRGPIYQETQYF.

This chain connects TRBV10-2 to TRBJ1-1; 9 bases match TRBD1. The CDR3 extends over 17 amino acids. Trimming at V came to 2 bases and at J to 1 base, leaving 8 bases not matched to a gene. CDR1 and CDR2 from the germline V gene are WSHSY and SAAADI. CDR3 coding DNA: TGCGCCAGCAGTGAGCTATACAGGGGGCGAGGGAACACTGAAGCTTTCTTT. It specifies CASSELYRGRGNTEAFF.

This clone was counted only a few times. The chain recombines TRBV6-6 with TRBJ2-1; 9 nucleotides match TRBD1. CDR3 length equals 13 residues. V shed 0 bases, J shed 14 bases, and the junction held 5 bases outside the gene matches. Looked up from germline, CDR1 is MNHNY and CDR2 is SVGAGI (reference sequence). CDR3 nucleotides: TGTGCCAGCAGTTACTCGAGCCGGGACAGGGAGTTCTTC. It encodes CASSYSSRDREFF.

The chain carries TRBV10-3 and TRBJ1-5, with 8 bases fitting TRBD1. V dropped 4 bases and J dropped 4; count of bases not matched to a gene: 0. Germline loops: CDR1 ENHRY, CDR2 SYGVKD. CDR3 length: 13 residues. The CDR3 DNA sequence: TGTGCCATCAGTGGACAGGGGAATCAGCCCCAGCATTTT. Protein sequence: CAISGQGNQPQHF.

The chain has TRBV28 and TRBJ1-3; D is possibly TRBD1 (6 bases). The CDR3 has 17 amino acids. The ends were cut back, 5 bases at V and 4 bases at J, with 21 bases in the middle. Germline lookup yields CDR1 MDHEN and CDR2 SYDVKM. CDR3 protein: CASSPQLQGMGGNTIYF. The CDR3 DNA reads as TGTGCCAGCAGTCCACAATTACAGGGAATGGGAGGAAACACCATATATTTT.

The chain carries TRBV27 and TRBJ1-6; no clear D. CDR1 is MNHEY and CDR2 is SMNVEV in the germline V gene (reference sequence). This CDR3 spans 14 amino acids. Trimming removed 3 bases at V and 6 bases at J, with 9 bases between. The CDR3 region is CASSFGQINSPLHF. The CDR3 DNA reads TGTGCCAGCAGTTTTGGTCAGATTAATTCACCCCTCCACTTT.

V is TRBV15 and J is TRBJ2-7, with 9 positions matching TRBD1. The CDR3 covers 17 residues. Trimming cost V 5 bases and J 3 bases; bases outside gene matches: 14. Germline V gene sequence: CDR1 LNHNV, CDR2 YYDKDF (reference sequence). The CDR3 here is CATSFVAGQGFVYEQYF. Written as DNA, the CDR3 is TGTGCCACCAGCTTTGTTGCGGGACAGGGTTTTGTCTACGAGCAGTACTTC.

The V call is TRBV10-1, the J call TRBJ2-1; perhaps TRBD2 as D (7 bases). Trimming took 2 bases from V and 2 from J, leaving 13 bases between them. Germline V CDR1 and CDR2: WNHNN, SYGVQD (reference sequence). The CDR3 has 16 amino acids. CDR3 nucleotide sequence: TGCGCCAGCAGTGAGACGGGGGGCCATCCCTACAATGAGCAGTTCTTC. It yields the protein CASSETGGHPYNEQFF.

The V call is TRBV19, the J call TRBJ2-7, with TRBD2 identical over 8 bases. Germline CDR1 is LNHDA and CDR2 is SQIVND (reference sequence). The CDR3 contains 14 residues. J gave up 3 bases and V 6 bases, and 7 bases lay outside the gene matches. The CDR3 here is CASRLTSGNYEQYF. The CDR3 region has the DNA TGTGCCAGTAGGCTAACTAGCGGTAACTACGAGCAGTACTTC.

The chain combines TRBV19 with TRBJ1-1; TRBD1 might be the D (5 bases). The CDR3 spans 14 residues. V lost 10 bases and J lost 3, with 18 bases in between. The V gene's germline CDR1 is LNHDA and CDR2 SQIVND (reference sequence). The CDR3 nucleotides read TGTGCCACTTTGCGCGGGGGGAAATACACTGAAGCTTTCTTT. Protein: CATLRGGKYTEAFF.

This clone was seen a handful of times. V and J are TRBV19 and TRBJ2-7; perhaps TRBD1 as D (5 bases). Germline V CDR1 and CDR2: LNHDA, SQIVND (reference sequence). The CDR3 is made up of 14 amino acids. The V gene lost 2 bases and the J gene lost 2 bases, with 10 bases spanning the gap. As DNA, the CDR3 is TGTGCCAGTAGTATATTGGGGCAAACCTACGAGCAGTACTTC. This encodes CASSILGQTYEQYF.

This chain uses TRBV27 with TRBJ2-7; 12 bases align to TRBD2. V trimming: 5 bases; J trimming: 0 bases; junction bases outside the gene matches: 8. The CDR3 loop spans 17 amino acids. Germline values: CDR1 MNHEY, CDR2 SMNVEV (reference sequence). Here the CDR3 DNA reads TGTGCCAGCAGTCCTATCGGACTAGCGGGGTCCTCCTACGAGCAGTACTTC. Amino acid sequence: CASSPIGLAGSSYEQYF.

This clone has more than one count but fewer than ten. The chain employs TRBV2 and TRBJ1-5, with 9 nucleotides matching TRBD1. There are 14 residues in the CDR3. The germline gives CDR1 SNHLY, CDR2 FYNNEI. V gave up 4 bases and J gave up 5 bases; unmatched junction bases: 3. CDR3 DNA: TGTGCCAGCAGTGTCCGGACAGGGGATCAGCCCCAGCATTTT. Translation: CASSVRTGDQPQHF.

J is TRBJ1-6 and V is TRBV25-1, with TRBD1 matching over 7 bases. The germline V gene encodes CDR1 MGHDK and CDR2 SYGVNS. V gave up 2 bases and J gave up 1 base; unmatched junction bases: 5. CDR3 length: 17 amino acids. The CDR3 loop reads CASSEIQGNSYNSPLHF. For the CDR3, the DNA is TGTGCCAGCAGTGAAATACAGGGGAATTCCTATAATTCACCCCTCCACTTT.

There are a few counts of this clone. This chain links TRBV28 with TRBJ2-7; weak D call: TRBD1 (9 bases). The length of the CDR3 is 16 residues. The V gene lost 3 bases and the J gene lost 6 bases, with 21 bases spanning the gap. Per germline, CDR1 MDHEN and CDR2 SYDVKM. In DNA, the CDR3 is TGTGCCAGCAGTTTGGTTACGGGGGGGACAGGGCCCGAGCAGTACTTC. This sequence encodes CASSLVTGGTGPEQYF. Drawing the rest from reference TRBV28 and TRBJ2-7, the complete variable domain is DVKVTQSSRYLVKRTGEKVFLECVQDMDHENMFWYRQDPGLGLRLIYFSYDVKMKEKGDIPEGYSVSREKKERFSLILESASTNQTSMYLCASSLVTGGTGPEQYFGPGTRLTVT.

The rearrangement joins TRBV7-9 to TRBJ2-3; 7 bases match TRBD1. Unmatched junction bases numbered 4, after V lost 3 bases and J lost 4 bases. CDR1 is SEHNR, CDR2 FQNEAQ, per germline (reference sequence). The length of the CDR3 is 14 residues. The CDR3 DNA reads as TGTGCCAGCAGCTTCGGTCAGGGGGCAGATACGCAGTATTTT. This codes for CASSFGQGADTQYF.

The rearrangement joins TRBV29-1 to TRBJ2-3, with TRBD2 matching 8 bases. With V trimmed by 3 bases and J by 1 base, 6 bases remained unmatched. Germline V gives CDR1 SQVTM, CDR2 ANQGSEA. CDR3 length: 15 amino acids. The CDR3: CSVDHGSGGTDTQYF. Written as DNA, the CDR3 is TGCAGCGTTGATCACGGTAGCGGGGGCACAGATACGCAGTATTTT.

This clone was counted only a few times. DNA of the CDR3: TGTGCCAGCAGCTTTATTAGCGGGAATCCAGATACGCAGTATTTT. Amino acids: CASSFISGNPDTQYF. The chain combines TRBV7-3 with TRBJ2-3; 8 bases line up with TRBD2. The CDR3 is 15 residues long. CDR1 is SGHTA and CDR2 is FQGTGA in the germline V gene. V gave up 3 bases and J gave up 4 bases; unmatched junction bases: 6.

The J gene is TRBJ2-1, the V gene TRBV11-3; 7 bases align to TRBD1. Germline V gene lookup returns CDR1 SGHNT and CDR2 YENEEA. This CDR3 has 16 amino acids. J was trimmed by 7 bases and V by 3 bases; bases with no gene match: 12. CDR3 residues: CASSFGTRDSKNEQFF. In DNA form, the CDR3 reads TGTGCCAGCAGCTTTGGGACCCGGGACAGTAAAAATGAGCAGTTCTTC.

The chain carries TRBV6-1 and TRBJ2-5; TRBD2 might be the D (5 bases). CDR3 length: 14 amino acids. Per germline, CDR1 MNHNS and CDR2 SASEGT. Trimming took off 4 bases at V and 7 bases at J, with 16 bases between the two ends. As DNA, the CDR3 is TGTGCCAGCAGTGTCGGACTCCTCGAGGGGACCCAGTACTTC. Translating it yields CASSVGLLEGTQYF.

The J gene is TRBJ2-5, the V gene TRBV4-1; 7 positions match TRBD2. The assigned J gene may be wrong: the sequence end matches TRBJ2-7 better. This CDR3 is built from 16 residues. CDR1 and CDR2 (germline): MGHRA, YSYEKL. CDR3 residues: CASSQGVASGPYEQYF. In DNA form, the CDR3 reads TGCGCCAGCAGCCAGGGGGTGGCTAGCGGACCCTACGAGCAGTACTTC.